Below, one TCR beta chain is given with its context. This clonotype was seen many times. The antigen it recognizes is unknown. Qualities for individual bases were not recorded, and no much larger clone is one base off. This entry is derived from a study of T cells after yellow fever vaccination (dated by TCRdb to between 2017 and 2020). About the full investigation: The SMART-Seq v4 Ultra Low Input RNA kit was used to prepare libraries from fractions with low cell numbers. To follow T-cell clones before and after both primary and booster YFV17D yellow fever vaccination, bulk TCR alpha and beta repertoires underwent longitudinal sequencing. Two healthy male donors, one aged 18 to 30 and one aged 30 to 40 years, made up the cohort. Bulk PBMC replicates and cell subsets were isolated from blood drawn at multiple timepoints before and after both primary and secondary immunization. Study-wide conclusions, independent of this receptor: Most clones expanded after primary vaccination (around 97% of CD4 and about 85% of CD8) were re-detected after the booster, suggesting that broad memory maintenance occurred. The secondary T-cell response was found to be weaker but faster than the primary response, with a peak reached on day 5 rather than on day 15. A small fraction of clonotypes showed up in both the CD4 and CD8 compartments, probably as a result of convergent recombination. Because abundant contaminating clonotypes from the bulk population could be contained in FACS-sorted repertoires, computational filtering was required. Because only a couple of donors were included in the study, the extent to which the findings can be generalized is limited.

TCR cDNA was made using 5'RACE template switching, a step that added a universal primer site and unique molecular identifiers. Priming of cDNA synthesis was performed from both the TCR alpha and TCR beta constant segments. Two PCR steps were used to amplify libraries, with sample barcodes and sequencing adapters being added in the second step. Libraries were sequenced on Illumina HiSeq 2500 (2x100 bp) or NovaSeq (2x150 bp). In the authors' own workflow: Demultiplexing of reads and collapsing into UMI consensus sequences were performed with MIGEC, and V(D)J alignment was carried out with MiXCR. Using edgeR on replicate PBMC samples, clonotypes were called vaccine-responding if FDR was below 0.01 and the log2 fold change was above 5 up to day 15. Each bulk clonotype was labeled CD4 or CD8 based on which sequenced repertoire, CD4 or CD8, contained the clonotype at higher abundance. Clones were called with MiXCR by TCRdb after fastp trimmed the public reads at Q25, and only in-frame beta chains were retained. Rows are combined by CDR3 protein, so each entry shows the most common genes and DNA. It is TCRdb's table, rather than the study itself, that gives the V and J calls and clone size. A total of 170,000 or so distinct CDR3 sequences appear in this sample, approximately 6.2% of them only once. The top ten constitute just under 3% of the sample.

The sample's treatment or condition, from its label and the paper: live attenuated yellow fever vaccine strain. A standard Ficoll-Paque protocol was used to isolate PBMCs from peripheral blood. Dynabeads CD4 and CD8 positive selection kits were used to isolate CD4 and CD8 T-cell fractions. TriZol was used to extract RNA from bulk PBMCs, from CD4 and CD8 fractions, and from dextramer-positive and dextramer-negative fractions. Trimming costs V 5 bases and J 0 bases, and their ends lie 16 bases apart. Sequences SGHTA (CDR1) and FQGNSA (CDR2) are obtained from the germline V gene. The CDR3 measures 17 amino acids from cysteine to phenylalanine. Only CDR3 DNA remains: 51 bases, in frame from the first base.

Material: CD4+ T cells sorted from PBMCs, obtained on the day of the first yellow fever vaccination. This sequence was found in a man between 18 and 29 years old who received the YFV17D yellow fever vaccine. The V gene is TRBV7-2 and the J gene is TRBJ2-2, with a weak D call of TRBD1 (6 bases match). The base sequence is TGTGCCAGCAGCGCACAGCCGGGACAAACGAACACCGGGGAGCTGTTTTTT. The resulting protein is CASSAQPGQTNTGELFF.